The clone carrying this T cell receptor (beta chain) appeared once. Its antigen is still unknown. Every isolated RNA sample was fully reverse transcribed, so sequencing captured expressed TCRB transcripts. Repertoires were generated with immunoSEQ multiplex PCR, while TCRdb's copy carries only in-frame clones and drops some. The data show some 48,000 clones, with around 45% seen just once and about 0.13% held by the top ten. This sample stems from a study of beta chain features in type 1 diabetes. Study-level results: Among patients with Type 1 diabetes, TCRB CDR3s were moderately but significantly shorter in every one of the four CD4+ subsets.

The source is a man between 25 and 39 years old with type 1 diabetes. Sequenced sample: stem cell memory CD4+ T cells from blood.

In DNA form, the CDR3 reads TGCGCCAGCAGCCAAGGTCAAATCAATGAGCAGTTCTTC. It translates to CASSQGQINEQFF. V and J are TRBV4-3 and TRBJ2-1, with D uncertain. The germline CDR1 and CDR2 sequences are LGHNA and YSLEER. Deletions cut 1 base from V and 6 bases from J, with 7 bases between. This CDR3 spans 13 amino acids.